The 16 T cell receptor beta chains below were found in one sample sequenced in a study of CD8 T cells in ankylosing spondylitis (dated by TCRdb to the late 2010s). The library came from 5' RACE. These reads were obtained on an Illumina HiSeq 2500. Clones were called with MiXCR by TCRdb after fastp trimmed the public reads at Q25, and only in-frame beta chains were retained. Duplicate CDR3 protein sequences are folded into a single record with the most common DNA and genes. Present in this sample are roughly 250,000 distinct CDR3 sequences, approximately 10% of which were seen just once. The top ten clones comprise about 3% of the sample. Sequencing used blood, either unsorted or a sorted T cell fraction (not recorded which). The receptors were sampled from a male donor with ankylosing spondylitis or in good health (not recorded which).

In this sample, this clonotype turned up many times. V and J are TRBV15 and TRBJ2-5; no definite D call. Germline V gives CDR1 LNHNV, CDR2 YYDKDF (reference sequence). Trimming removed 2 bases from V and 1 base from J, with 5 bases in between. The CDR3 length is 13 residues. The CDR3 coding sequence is TGTGCCACCAGCAGACCTGGCCAAGAGACCCAGTACTTC. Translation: CATSRPGQETQYF.

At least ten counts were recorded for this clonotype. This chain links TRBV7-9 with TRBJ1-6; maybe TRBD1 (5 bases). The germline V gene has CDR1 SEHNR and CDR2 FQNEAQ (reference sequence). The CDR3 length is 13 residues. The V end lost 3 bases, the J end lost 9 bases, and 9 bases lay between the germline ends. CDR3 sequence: CASSFQGGSPLHF. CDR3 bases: TGTGCCAGCAGCTTTCAGGGTGGTTCACCCCTCCACTTT.

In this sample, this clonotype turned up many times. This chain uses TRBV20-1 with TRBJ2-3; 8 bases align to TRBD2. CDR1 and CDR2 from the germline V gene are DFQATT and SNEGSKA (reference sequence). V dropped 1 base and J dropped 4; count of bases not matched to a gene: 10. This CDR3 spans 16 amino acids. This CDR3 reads CSARAGGPSLADTQYF. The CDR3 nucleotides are TGCAGTGCTAGAGCGGGAGGGCCGTCCCTAGCAGATACGCAGTATTTT.

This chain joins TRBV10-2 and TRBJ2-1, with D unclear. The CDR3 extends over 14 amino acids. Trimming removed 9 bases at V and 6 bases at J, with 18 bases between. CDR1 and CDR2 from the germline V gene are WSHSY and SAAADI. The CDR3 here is CASRPSTPSNEQFF. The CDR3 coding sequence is TGCGCCAGTCGCCCTTCCACACCTTCCAATGAGCAGTTCTTC.

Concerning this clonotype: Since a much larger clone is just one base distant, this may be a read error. The CDR3 nucleotides are TGTACCAGCAGCACGACAGGGACGACACCCCTCCACTTT. This codes for CTSSTTGTTPLHF. The V and J genes are TRBV7-9 and TRBJ1-6; 7 bases map to TRBD1. Germline CDR1 reads SEHNR; CDR2 reads FQNEAQ (reference sequence). The CDR3 spans 13 residues.

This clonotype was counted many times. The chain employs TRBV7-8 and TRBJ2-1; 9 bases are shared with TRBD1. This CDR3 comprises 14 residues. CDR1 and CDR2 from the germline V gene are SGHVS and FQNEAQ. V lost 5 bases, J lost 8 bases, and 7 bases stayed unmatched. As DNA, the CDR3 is TGTGCCAGCAGCGCATCCGGGACAGGGTATGAGCAGTTCTTC. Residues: CASSASGTGYEQFF.

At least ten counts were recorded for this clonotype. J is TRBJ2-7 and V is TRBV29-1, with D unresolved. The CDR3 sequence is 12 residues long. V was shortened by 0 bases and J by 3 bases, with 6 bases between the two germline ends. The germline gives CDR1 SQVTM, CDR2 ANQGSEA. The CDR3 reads CSVEDPGYEQYF. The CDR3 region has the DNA TGCAGCGTTGAAGATCCTGGCTACGAGCAGTACTTC.

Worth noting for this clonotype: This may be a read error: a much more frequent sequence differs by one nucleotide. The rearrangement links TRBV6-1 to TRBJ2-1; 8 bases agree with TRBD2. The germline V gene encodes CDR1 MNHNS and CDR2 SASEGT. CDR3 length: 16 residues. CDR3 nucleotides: TGTGTCAGCAGCCTCAGCGGGAGTACTACATACAATGAGCAGTTCTTC. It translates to CVSSLSGSTTYNEQFF.

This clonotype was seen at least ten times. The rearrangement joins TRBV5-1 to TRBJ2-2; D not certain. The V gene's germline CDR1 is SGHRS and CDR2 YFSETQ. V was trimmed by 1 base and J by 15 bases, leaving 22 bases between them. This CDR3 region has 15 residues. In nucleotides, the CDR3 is TGCGCCAGCAGCTTGAACGGGCCAGGTTTACCTACGGTGTTTTTT. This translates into CASSLNGPGLPTVFF.

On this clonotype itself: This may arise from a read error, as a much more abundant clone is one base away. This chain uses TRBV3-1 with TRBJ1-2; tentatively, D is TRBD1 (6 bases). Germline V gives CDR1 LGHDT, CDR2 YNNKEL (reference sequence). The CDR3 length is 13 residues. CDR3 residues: CVGSTGWFAGYTF. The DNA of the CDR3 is TGTGTCGGTTCGACAGGATGGTTTGCGGGCTACACCTTC.

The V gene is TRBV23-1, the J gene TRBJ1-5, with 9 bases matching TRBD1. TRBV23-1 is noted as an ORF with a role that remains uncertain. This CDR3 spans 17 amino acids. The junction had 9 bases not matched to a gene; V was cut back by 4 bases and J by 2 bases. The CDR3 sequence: CASSPISRTGGNQPQHF. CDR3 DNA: TGCGCCAGCAGTCCTATCAGCCGGACAGGGGGCAATCAGCCCCAGCATTTT.

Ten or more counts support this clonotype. The CDR3 region has the DNA TGTGCCACCAGTGAAGGACCGACCTCGAAGCTGTTTTTT. This translates into CATSEGPTSKLFF. The chain is built from TRBV24-1 and TRBJ2-2; no reliable D call. Germline V gives CDR1 KGHDR, CDR2 SFDVKD. The CDR3 spans 13 residues. V gave up 4 bases and J gave up 12 bases, with 14 bases separating them.

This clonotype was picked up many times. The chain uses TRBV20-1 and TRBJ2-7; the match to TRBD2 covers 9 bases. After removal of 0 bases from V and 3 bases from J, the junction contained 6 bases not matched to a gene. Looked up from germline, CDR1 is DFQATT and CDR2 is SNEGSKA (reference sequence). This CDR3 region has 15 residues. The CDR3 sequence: CSARDRASGIYEQYF. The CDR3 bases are TGCAGTGCTAGAGATCGGGCTAGCGGGATCTACGAGCAGTACTTC.

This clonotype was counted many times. The CDR3 DNA follows: TGCGCCAGCAGCTTGGCAGTACAGGGCTTAACTGAAGCTTTCTTT. Translation: CASSLAVQGLTEAFF. The gene calls are TRBV5-1 and TRBJ1-1; tentative D call: TRBD1 (6 bases). V dropped 0 bases and J dropped 5 bases, with 14 bases sitting between them. The CDR3 is made up of 15 amino acids. Germline V CDR1 and CDR2: SGHRS, YFSETQ.

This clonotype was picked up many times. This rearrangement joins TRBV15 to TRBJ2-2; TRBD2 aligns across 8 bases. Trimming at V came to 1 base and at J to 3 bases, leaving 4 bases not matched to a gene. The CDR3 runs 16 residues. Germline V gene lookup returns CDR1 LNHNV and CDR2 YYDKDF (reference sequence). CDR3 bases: TGTGCCACCAGCAGAGGAGTAGCGGGATACACCGGGGAGCTGTTTTTT. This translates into CATSRGVAGYTGELFF.

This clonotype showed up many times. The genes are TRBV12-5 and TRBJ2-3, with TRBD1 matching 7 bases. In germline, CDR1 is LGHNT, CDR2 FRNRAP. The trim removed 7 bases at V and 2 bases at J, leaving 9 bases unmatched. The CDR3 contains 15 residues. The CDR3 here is CASVLGGLYTDTQYF. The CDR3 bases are TGTGCTAGTGTCCTAGGGGGCCTCTACACAGATACGCAGTATTTT.